This T cell receptor beta chain came from a study of T cell repertoires in cytomegalovirus infection. Study summary: Signatures in public TCR beta sequences pointed to both CMV infection and matching HLA type. Whole-study results and caveats: Summed frequency of public TCR beta families distinguished CMV carriers with the relevant HLA. Dominant in the ex vivo response were TCR beta clonotypes restricted by HLA-C and specific for CMV.

MiXCR was run by TCRdb on the reads, yielding one entry per CDR3 protein. The table shows roughly 500,000 distinct CDR3 sequences, with approximately 10% occurring only once. Concerning this clonotype: Its target is not known.

This CDR3 region has 14 residues. Germline lookup yields CDR1 MNHEY and CDR2 SVGAGI. The V and J ends lost 6 bases and 0 bases respectively, with 9 bases between them. The chain combines TRBV6-5 with TRBJ1-5; D is undetermined. Source material: PBMCs. This clonotype was sampled from a human donor in good health (CMV status not recorded). Some clones in this sample may be carry-over from other donors' samples. CDR3 protein: CASRAAASNQPQHF. In DNA form, the CDR3 reads TGTGCCAGCAGAGCGGCAGCTAGCAATCAGCCCCAGCATTTT.